Sequencing of this T cell receptor beta chain was carried out in a study of T cell changes during pregnancy in multiple sclerosis. Data came from immunoSEQ multiplex PCR; TCRdb stores just in-frame clones and leaves some out. The sample lists about 39,000 clones, about 94% occurring once. This CDR3 has 13 amino acids. Deletions cut 5 bases from V and 3 bases from J, with 8 bases between. Germline V gives CDR1 SGHTA, CDR2 FQGTGA. The sequences come from CD4+ T cells from peripheral blood mononuclear cells, collected after pregnancy. This chain joins TRBV7-3 and TRBJ1-3; no definite D call. This receptor was obtained from a female donor with multiple sclerosis, enrolled in a pregnancy study. The CDR3 nucleotides are TGTGCCAGCAGCCCCAGTAATGGAAACACCATATATTTT. This sequence encodes CASSPSNGNTIYF.